One and the same sample provided the 19 T cell receptor beta chains below, sequenced in a study of post-analysis software for immune sequencing data. General study points: Controls had lower frequencies than patients of 4 or 5 TRBV segments, which included TRBV5-6, TRBV5-1 and TRBV20-1.

What these receptors recognize is not known. Presence of unique molecular identifiers characterized the TCR beta cDNA libraries. TCRdb used MiXCR to reprocess the PCR reads, holding one entry per CDR3 protein. The sample lists roughly 600,000 distinct CDR3 sequences; around 40% were seen once. The specimen sequenced was blood. The source is a girl between 10 and 17 years old with multiple sclerosis.

The chain employs TRBV7-3 and TRBJ2-1; D is uncertain. Between the trimmed V and J ends, which lost 4 bases and 6 bases, there was a span of 10 bases. The CDR3 is 13 residues long. The germline gives CDR1 SGHTA, CDR2 FQGTGA. CDR3 nucleotide sequence: TGTGCCAGCAGCTCCACCTCCGTCAATGAGCAGTTCTTC. Its protein is CASSSTSVNEQFF.

Only a few counts were recorded for this clonotype. This sequence joins TRBV12-3 or TRBV12-4 and TRBJ2-7; tentative D call: TRBD1 (5 bases). The V gene lost 6 bases and the J gene lost 4 bases, with 16 bases spanning the gap. The CDR3 is made up of 14 amino acids. The CDR3 loop is CASRPDSSPYEQYF. Here the CDR3 DNA reads TGTGCCAGCAGGCCAGACAGCTCCCCGTACGAGCAGTACTTC.

CDR3 sequence: CSVVAASNYGYTF. CDR3 in DNA: TGCAGCGTTGTGGCAGCGAGTAACTATGGCTACACCTTC. The V and J genes are TRBV29-1 and TRBJ1-2, with D unresolved. The V end lost 4 bases, the J end lost 1 base, and 10 bases lay between the germline ends. The CDR3 is made up of 13 amino acids. Germline V CDR1 and CDR2: SQVTM, ANQGSEA.

The chain has TRBV7-2 and TRBJ1-5; TRBD1 aligns across 7 bases. Trimming cost V 4 bases and J 3 bases; bases outside gene matches: 3. The length of the CDR3 is 14 residues. Per the germline V gene, CDR1 is SGHTA and CDR2 is FQGNSA. CDR3 amino acids: CASSSRGANQPQHF. The CDR3 DNA sequence: TGTGCCAGCAGCTCCAGGGGGGCCAATCAGCCCCAGCATTTT. Full variable domain (outside the CDR3, taken from reference TRBV7-2 and TRBJ1-5): GAGVSQSPSNKVTEKGKDVELRCDPISGHTALYWYRQSLGQGLEFLIYFQGNSAPDKSGLPSDRFSAERTGGSVSTLTIQRTQQEDSAVYLCASSSRGANQPQHFGDGTRLSIL.

The chain is built from TRBV5-1 and TRBJ1-2; D not certain. Germline CDR1 and CDR2: SGHRS and YFSETQ. The V and J ends lost 0 bases and 1 base respectively, with 10 bases between them. This CDR3 has 15 amino acids. The CDR3, as DNA: TGCGCCAGCAGCTTGGTTCCCGGGAATAACTATGGCTACACCTTC. Translation: CASSLVPGNNYGYTF.

In its sample, this clonotype was seen a few times. The rearrangement links TRBV7-2 to TRBJ2-3; TRBD2 matches 9 bases. The CDR3 totals 17 residues. V gave up 3 bases and J gave up 3 bases; unmatched junction bases: 10. In germline, CDR1 is SGHTA, CDR2 FQGNSA. The CDR3 sequence: CASSLDRAGGGTDTQYF. The CDR3 bases are TGTGCCAGCAGCTTGGATCGAGCGGGGGGAGGGACAGATACGCAGTATTTT.

The J gene is TRBJ2-1, the V gene TRBV12-3 or TRBV12-4, with 8 bases matching TRBD1. This CDR3 has 16 residues. V shed 7 bases, J shed 1 base, and the junction held 9 bases outside the gene matches. The CDR3 region has the DNA TGTGCCAGCAATCTCGGACAGGGACGGTCCTACAATGAGCAGTTCTTC. This gives the protein CASNLGQGRSYNEQFF.

The J gene is TRBJ2-5, the V gene TRBV12-3 or TRBV12-4, with 13 bases identical to TRBD2. V dropped 6 bases and J dropped 2; count of bases not matched to a gene: 12. There are 18 residues in the CDR3. In nucleotides, the CDR3 is TGTGCCAGCAGCTCGGGACTAGCGGGGTACGGTCGGCAAGAGACCCAGTACTTC. Amino acid sequence: CASSSGLAGYGRQETQYF.

As to this clonotype: An end of the junction differs from the germline gene, which may be a read error. This chain links TRBV7-2 with TRBJ1-4; D not resolved. Germline V gene sequence: CDR1 SGHTA, CDR2 FQGNSA. The CDR3 totals 14 residues. CDR3 loop: CASSLDETLEKLFF. CDR3 sequence (DNA): TGTGCCAGCAGCTTAGATGAAACACTTGAAAAGCTGTTTTTT.

This chain joins TRBV4-1 and TRBJ2-5, with 11 bases matching TRBD2. Germline CDR1 MGHRA, CDR2 YSYEKL. The J segment lost 0 bases and the V segment lost 1 base, leaving 4 bases of the junction unmatched. The CDR3 has 17 amino acids. This CDR3 reads CASSQGGLADHQETQYF. CDR3 DNA sequence: TGCGCCAGCAGCCAAGGGGGACTAGCGGACCACCAAGAGACCCAGTACTTC.

This clonotype was picked up a small number of times. V and J are TRBV10-3 and TRBJ2-1; TRBD1 aligns across 7 bases. The V segment lost 5 bases and the J segment 5 bases; nucleotides outside the gene matches: 3. From germline, CDR1 is ENHRY and CDR2 SYGVKD. The CDR3 is 13 amino acids. The CDR3 loop reads CAISYRGNNEQFF. The CDR3 DNA reads TGTGCCATCAGTTACAGGGGTAACAATGAGCAGTTCTTC.

This chain joins TRBV12-3 or TRBV12-4 and TRBJ2-7, with D perhaps matching TRBD1 or TRBD2 (5 bases each). The CDR3 covers 17 residues. Trimming removed 5 bases at V and 0 bases at J, with 20 bases between. CDR3 in DNA: TGTGCCAGCAGTCCAGGGCGTTTTGGGGAGACCTCCTACGAGCAGTACTTC. The encoded protein is CASSPGRFGETSYEQYF.

The genes are TRBV20-1 and TRBJ2-1; possibly TRBD1 or TRBD2 for D (5 bases each). There are 14 residues in the CDR3. Germline lookup yields CDR1 DFQATT and CDR2 SNEGSKA (reference sequence). V shed 6 bases and J shed 1 base, with 13 bases lying between them. Here the CDR3 reads CSALGTDSYNEQFF. CDR3 nucleotide sequence: TGCAGTGCCCTTGGGACCGATTCCTACAATGAGCAGTTCTTC.

The chain recombines TRBV20-1 with TRBJ1-5; D is unclear. Germline CDR1 is DFQATT and CDR2 is SNEGSKA (reference sequence). This CDR3 spans 14 amino acids. Trimming left V 2 bases short and J 6 bases short, with 14 bases between. The CDR3 sequence is CSARPVEGVQPQHF. The CDR3 bases are TGCAGTGCTAGACCGGTGGAGGGAGTTCAGCCCCAGCATTTT.

This sequence joins TRBV20-1 and TRBJ2-7; TRBD1 aligns across 10 bases. Looked up from germline, CDR1 is DFQATT and CDR2 is SNEGSKA (reference sequence). This CDR3 comprises 13 residues. The V gene end was trimmed by 6 bases and the J gene end by 4 bases; junction bases not matched to a gene: 6. This CDR3 reads CSAAGQGKYEQYF. The CDR3 nucleotides read TGCAGTGCCGCGGGACAGGGGAAGTACGAGCAGTACTTC.

This chain connects TRBV4-1 to TRBJ2-1, with D possibly matching TRBD2 (6 bases). Trimming left V 4 bases short and J 2 bases short, with 9 bases between. The V gene's germline CDR1 is MGHRA and CDR2 YSYEKL. The CDR3 loop spans 14 amino acids. CDR3: CASSPRETYNEQFF. The DNA for the CDR3 is TGCGCCAGCAGCCCCCGGGAGACCTACAATGAGCAGTTCTTC.

This clonotype was counted between two and nine times. This chain links TRBV7-6 with TRBJ2-1; D unclear. With 1 base removed from V and 0 bases from J, the gap between germline ends came to 7 bases. CDR1 is SGHVS and CDR2 is FNYEAQ in the germline V gene. The CDR3 sequence is 15 residues long. The CDR3 region is CASSLEQSSYNEQFF. Here the CDR3 DNA reads TGTGCCAGCAGCTTAGAACAGTCCTCCTACAATGAGCAGTTCTTC.

The rearrangement joins TRBV4-1 to TRBJ1-2, with D maybe TRBD1 (5 bases). CDR3 length: 16 residues. Trimming removed 4 bases from V and 6 bases from J, with 21 bases in between. Germline CDR1 and CDR2: MGHRA and YSYEKL. CDR3 sequence reads: CASSRGGMRARDGYTF. Here the CDR3 DNA reads TGCGCCAGCAGCCGGGGCGGGATGAGGGCGCGGGATGGCTACACCTTC.

This clonotype has only a few counts. The genes are TRBV6-1 and TRBJ1-1, with D possibly matching TRBD1 (5 bases). The CDR3 runs to 13 residues. Germline-derived CDR1 and CDR2 are MNHNS and SASEGT. V lost 7 bases and J 0 bases, leaving 9 bases between the germline ends. The CDR3 here is CASTHRMNTEAFF. The CDR3 nucleotides read TGTGCCAGCACTCACAGGATGAACACTGAAGCTTTCTTT.